These T cell receptor beta chains were read from a single sample in a study of blood T cell repertoires in COVID-19. Clones were read by immunoSEQ multiplex PCR, and TCRdb kept only the in-frame ones, dropping some. The sample has roughly 140,000 clones, roughly nine tenths seen once. The sequenced sample was peripheral blood. Receptors originate from a woman aged 40 to 49 with acute or convalescent COVID-19. Both conserved end residues are part of each CDR3. Each record gives: D gene, V gene, J gene, CDR3 protein, CDR3 DNA. A D gene is named only where the DNA matches it firmly.

>TRBD1|TRBV5-1|TRBJ2-7
CASSLIATGGSEQYF
TGCGCCAGCAGCTTGATTGCGACAGGGGGCTCCGAGCAGTACTTC
>NA|TRBV3-1/TRBV3-2|TRBJ2-1
CASSQDGGLVEQFF
TGTGCCAGCAGCCAAGATGGAGGGTTGGTTGAGCAGTTCTTC
>NA|TRBV5-8|TRBJ2-3
CASSSRISTDTQYF
TGTGCCAGCAGCTCCCGTATCAGCACAGATACGCAGTATTTT
>NA|TRBV23-1|TRBJ2-1
CASSTDWMNEQFF
TGCGCCAGCAGTACTGACTGGATGAATGAGCAGTTCTTC
>TRBD1|TRBV3-1/TRBV3-2|TRBJ2-7
CASSNRDSYEQYF
TGTGCCAGCAGCAACCGGGACAGCTACGAGCAGTACTTC
>NA|TRBV18|TRBJ2-3
CASSLTLASGTDTQYF
TGTGCCAGCTCCCTTACTCTAGCGTCTGGGACAGATACGCAGTATTTT
>NA|TRBV5-1|TRBJ2-3
CASSLGSLVDTQYF
TGCGCCAGCAGCTTGGGTTCATTAGTTGATACGCAGTATTTT
>NA|TRBV7-9|TRBJ2-3
CASSKQAGETDTQYF
TGTGCCAGCAGCAAACAAGCGGGTGAAACAGATACGCAGTATTTT
>NA|TRBV7-3|TRBJ2-1
CASNFRGGEQFF
TGTGCCAGCAACTTCAGGGGTGGCGAGCAGTTCTTC
>NA|TRBV5-1|TRBJ2-7
CASKWETHSYEQYF
TGCGCCAGCAAATGGGAGACACACTCCTACGAGCAGTACTTC
>TRBD2|TRBV7-3|TRBJ2-2
CASSLMGLAGGGELFF
TGTGCCAGCAGCTTAATGGGACTAGCGGGCGGCGGGGAGCTGTTTTTT
>NA|TRBV28|TRBJ2-7
CASSERDIAYEQYF
TGTGCCAGCAGTGAAAGAGACATTGCCTACGAGCAGTACTTC
>TRBD2|TRBV3-1/TRBV3-2|TRBJ2-1
CASSHLAGGPAEQFF
TGTGCCAGCAGCCATCTAGCGGGGGGGCCAGCTGAGCAGTTCTTC
>TRBD2|TRBV6-6|TRBJ2-3
CASSYGRGGMTDTQYF
TGTGCCAGCAGTTACGGGAGGGGCGGGATGACAGATACGCAGTATTTT